The 29 T cell receptor beta chains below come from one sample, sequenced in a study of beta chain features in type 1 diabetes. General study points: The study found moderately but significantly shorter TCRB CDR3s in all four CD4+ subsets of Type 1 diabetes patients.

cDNA synthesis used the whole RNA isolate, giving expressed TCRB sequences. Libraries were prepared by immunoSEQ multiplex PCR; TCRdb keeps only in-frame clonotypes and omits some of them. The sample contains some 350,000 clones, 9.6% of which appear only once. No antigen has been identified for these receptors. Sample: central memory CD4+ T cells from blood. All receptors come from a young man with type 1 diabetes.

This clone was picked up a small number of times. V usage is TRBV7-9 and J usage is TRBJ2-3; possibly TRBD2 for D (6 bases). The length of the CDR3 is 14 residues. V was trimmed by 3 bases and J by 2 bases, leaving 9 bases between them. Germline values: CDR1 SEHNR, CDR2 FQNEAQ (reference sequence). DNA of the CDR3: TGTGCCAGCAGCTTTGGAGGGTTCACAGATACGCAGTATTTT. Translating it yields CASSFGGFTDTQYF.

Many counts were recorded for this clone. The chain carries TRBV28 and TRBJ1-5; 9 bases are a match to TRBD1. V was clipped by 3 bases and J by 6 bases; unmatched bases: 15. The CDR3 consists of 18 residues. Germline CDR1 and CDR2: MDHEN and SYDVKM. CDR3 sequence: CASSFSPSRQGDAQPQHF. The CDR3 DNA reads TGTGCCAGCAGTTTCTCCCCCTCTCGACAGGGGGATGCTCAGCCCCAGCATTTT.

This clone appeared a few times. This chain uses TRBV7-9 with TRBJ2-7; 7 positions agree with TRBD2. Looked up from germline, CDR1 is SEHNR and CDR2 is FQNEAQ (reference sequence). J was trimmed by 0 bases and V by 4 bases; bases with no gene match: 3. This CDR3 is 14 amino acids long. In nucleotides, the CDR3 is TGTGCCAGCAGCTCCCGCGGGAGCTCCTACGAGCAGTACTTC. It translates to CASSSRGSSYEQYF. Based on the CDR3 plus reference TRBV7-9 and TRBJ2-7, the full variable domain is DTGVSQNPRHKITKRGQNVTFRCDPISEHNRLYWYRQTLGQGPEFLTYFQNEAQLEKSRLLSDRFSAERPKGSFSTLEIQRTEQGDSAMYLCASSSRGSSYEQYFGPGTRLTVT.

There are a few counts of this clone. The V and J genes are TRBV2 and TRBJ1-5; D is perhaps TRBD1 (6 bases). The V gene lost 2 bases and the J gene lost 4 bases, with 15 bases spanning the gap. The CDR3 sequence is 16 residues long. Germline V gene lookup returns CDR1 SNHLY and CDR2 FYNNEI. CDR3 residues: CASSEIGGGRNQPQHF. As DNA, the CDR3 is TGTGCCAGCAGTGAAATCGGAGGGGGAAGGAATCAGCCCCAGCATTTT.

This clone was seen many times. The chain carries TRBV30 and TRBJ1-5; TRBD1 might be the D (6 bases). CDR3 length: 16 residues. Per the germline V gene, CDR1 is GTSNPN and CDR2 is SVGIG (reference sequence). The germline V and J ends were trimmed by 2 bases and 4 bases, with 18 bases remaining between them. The CDR3 DNA reads TGTGCCTGGAGTTCCCGAAGGGGGACACAGAATCAGCCCCAGCATTTT. Translating it yields CAWSSRRGTQNQPQHF.

This clone has just a few counts. V usage is TRBV7-8 and J usage is TRBJ2-6; maybe TRBD1 (6 bases). The CDR3 runs to 14 residues. The V and J ends lost 5 bases and 2 bases respectively, with 7 bases between them. Germline assignment: CDR1 SGHVS and CDR2 FQNEAQ. The CDR3 nucleotides are TGTGCCAGCAGCGGGGGCGCTGGGGCCAACGTCCTGACTTTC. Its protein is CASSGGAGANVLTF.

V is TRBV11-3 and J is TRBJ2-2; D unclear. The CDR3 loop spans 12 amino acids. Germline V gene data show CDR1 as SGHNT and CDR2 as YENEEA. V was cut by 8 bases and J by 2 bases, with 6 bases left in between. CDR3 residues: CASGSNTGELFF. In DNA form, the CDR3 reads TGTGCCAGCGGAAGTAACACCGGGGAGCTGTTTTTT.

Ten or more counts support this clone. V usage is TRBV5-4 and J usage is TRBJ2-5, with 10 bases aligning to TRBD2. The CDR3 covers 16 residues. Germline V gene lookup returns CDR1 SGHNT and CDR2 YYREEE (reference sequence). After removal of 4 bases from V and 4 bases from J, the junction contained 10 bases not matched to a gene. The CDR3 coding sequence is TGTGCCAGCAGCCCCCGGACTAGCGGTTTGGGAGAGACCCAGTACTTC. Translated, it gives CASSPRTSGLGETQYF.

The CDR3 DNA follows: TGTGCCAGCAGCTTAAGTCGTGATACGCAGTATTTT. Translating gives CASSLSRDTQYF. This rearrangement joins TRBV7-6 to TRBJ2-3; no firm D call. V lost 2 bases and J lost 6, with 6 bases in between. Germline V CDR1 and CDR2: SGHVS, FNYEAQ. The CDR3 loop spans 12 amino acids.

This clone has only a few counts. This chain joins TRBV11-1 and TRBJ2-6; D gene unclear. In germline, CDR1 is SGHAT, CDR2 FQDESV (reference sequence). The V and J ends lost 1 base and 4 bases respectively, with 8 bases between them. The CDR3 is made up of 15 amino acids. The CDR3, as DNA: TGTGCCAGCAGCTTAGGCAATCAGGGGGCCAACGTCCTGACTTTC. Protein: CASSLGNQGANVLTF.

This clone has a handful of counts. At one of its ends the junction is not consistent with the germline gene, which may arise from a read error. The chain links TRBV10-3 to TRBJ2-5; perhaps TRBD2 as D (7 bases). The CDR3 covers 16 residues. Germline V gene lookup returns CDR1 ENHRY and CDR2 SYGVKD. The DNA of the CDR3 is TGCGCCAGCAGTGAGTCTCGGGGGGCCGGCCAAGAGACCCAGTACTTC. This codes for CASSESRGAGQETQYF.

The V call is TRBV7-3, the J call TRBJ2-5; the D gene is possibly TRBD2 (5 bases). The CDR3 extends over 15 amino acids. V lost 2 bases and J lost 5, with 15 bases in between. Germline CDR1 SGHTA, CDR2 FQGTGA. DNA of the CDR3: TGTGCCAGCAGCTTAGATTCGAGCGGCCAGGAGACCCAGTACTTC. This encodes CASSLDSSGQETQYF.

This clone was observed at least ten times. At one end, the junction sequence differs from germline, possibly due to a read error. Written as DNA, the CDR3 is TGTGCTAGCAGTCGACTAGCGGGAGACAGCGATGAGCAGTTCTTC. This sequence encodes CASSRLAGDSDEQFF. The chain carries TRBV7-7 and TRBJ2-1, with 12 positions matching TRBD2. Germline CDR1 is SSHAT and CDR2 is FNYEAQ (reference sequence). The CDR3 extends over 15 amino acids.

This chain connects TRBV7-9 to TRBJ2-5, with 11 bases that match TRBD1. The V segment lost 5 bases and the J segment 5 bases; nucleotides outside the gene matches: 4. CDR3 size: 14 residues. Germline CDR1 and CDR2: SEHNR and FQNEAQ (reference sequence). DNA of the CDR3: TGTGCCAGCAGCCAGGGACAGGGGGGCGAGACCCAGTACTTC. Protein sequence: CASSQGQGGETQYF.

V usage is TRBV9 and J usage is TRBJ1-4; 7 bases are shared with TRBD1. The germline CDR1 and CDR2 sequences are SGDLS and YYNGEE. The CDR3 contains 15 residues. V was pared by 0 bases and J by 7 bases, with 6 bases of the junction left unmatched. CDR3 amino acids: CASSVGVGGFEKLFF. CDR3 coding DNA: TGTGCCAGCAGCGTAGGCGTAGGGGGCTTTGAAAAACTGTTTTTT.

The chain joins TRBV7-9 to TRBJ1-2, with D possibly matching TRBD1 (5 bases). The CDR3 runs 14 residues. The germline V gene encodes CDR1 SEHNR and CDR2 FQNEAQ (reference sequence). Trimming took off 1 base at V and 5 bases at J, with 11 bases between the two ends. The CDR3 region has the DNA TGTGCCAGCAGCTTAGTTGGGACGGCATATGGCTACACCTTC. This encodes CASSLVGTAYGYTF.

This clone has at least ten counts. CDR3 DNA: TGTGCCAGCTCACCAGGGGACGCTACGCAGTATTTT. It is translated as CASSPGDATQYF. V is TRBV18 and J is TRBJ2-3; tentatively, D is TRBD1 or TRBD2 (5 bases each). The CDR3 runs 12 residues. Germline lookup yields CDR1 KGHSH and CDR2 LQKENI. V was pared by 2 bases and J by 8 bases, with 8 bases between. Combining the CDR3 with reference TRBV18 and TRBJ2-3 gives the whole variable domain NAGVMQNPRHLVRRRGQEARLRCSPMKGHSHVYWYRQLPEEGLKFMVYLQKENIIDESGMPKERFSAEFPKEGPSILRIQQVVRGDSAAYFCASSPGDATQYFGPGTRLTVL.

V and J are TRBV28 and TRBJ1-2; D might be TRBD1 (5 bases). Trimming cost V 7 bases and J 2 bases, with 8 bases left between them. This CDR3 spans 12 amino acids. Germline CDR1 and CDR2: MDHEN and SYDVKM. DNA of the CDR3: TGTGCCAGCAATGGGGCCAACTATGGCTACACCTTC. This encodes CASNGANYGYTF.

The J gene is TRBJ1-5, the V gene TRBV28; perhaps TRBD1 as D (5 bases). Germline V gives CDR1 MDHEN, CDR2 SYDVKM. This CDR3 spans 16 amino acids. V lost 2 bases and J lost 0, with 11 bases in between. CDR3 loop: CASSLTGGYSNQPQHF. The DNA for the CDR3 is TGTGCCAGCAGTTTAACGGGGGGTTATAGCAATCAGCCCCAGCATTTT.

The chain joins TRBV6-6 to TRBJ1-1, with TRBD1 identical over 8 bases. The V segment lost 4 bases and the J segment 1 base; nucleotides outside the gene matches: 8. The CDR3 contains 16 residues. Germline V gene data show CDR1 as MNHNY and CDR2 as SVGAGI (reference sequence). The CDR3 loop is CASSSNAGTGNTEAFF. The CDR3 bases are TGTGCCAGCAGTTCGAACGCCGGGACAGGGAACACTGAAGCTTTCTTT.

This rearrangement joins TRBV6-5 to TRBJ2-5, with a tentative D call TRBD1 (6 bases). Germline-derived CDR1 and CDR2 are MNHEY and SVGAGI. V lost 1 base to trimming and J lost 7 bases, with 10 bases between them. The length of the CDR3 is 13 residues. Here the CDR3 DNA reads TGTGCCAGCAGTTACTACAGGGAAGGGACCCAGTACTTC. Amino acids: CASSYYREGTQYF.

This clone was counted a few times. This rearrangement joins TRBV30 to TRBJ2-5, with D possibly being TRBD2 (6 bases). The CDR3 length is 15 residues. Looked up from germline, CDR1 is GTSNPN and CDR2 is SVGIG (reference sequence). The V end lost 0 bases, the J end lost 0 bases, and 11 bases lay between the germline ends. CDR3 region: CAWSVGGRYQETQYF. The CDR3 nucleotides read TGTGCCTGGAGTGTAGGTGGGAGGTACCAAGAGACCCAGTACTTC.

Only a few counts were recorded for this clone. Compared with germline, one end of the junction differs, possibly owing to a read error. DNA of the CDR3: TGCGCCAGCAGCCTCACAGGGAGAGGGGAAGAGACCCAGTACTTC. As protein: CASSLTGRGEETQYF. The V call is TRBV7-2, the J call TRBJ2-5; D may be TRBD1 (6 bases). In germline, CDR1 is SGHTA, CDR2 FQGNSA. The CDR3 is made up of 15 amino acids. The entire variable domain, with the rest obtained from reference TRBV7-2 and TRBJ2-5, is as follows: GAGVSQSPSNKVTEKGKDVELRCDPISGHTALYWYRQSLGQGLEFLIYFQGNSAPDKSGLPSDRFSAERTGGSVSTLTIQRTQQEDSAVYLCASSLTGRGEETQYFGPGTRLLVL.

This clone appeared a few times. The V and J genes are TRBV2 and TRBJ1-3; the match to TRBD1 covers 10 bases. The CDR3 contains 16 residues. V trimming: 5 bases; J trimming: 2 bases; junction bases outside the gene matches: 6. From germline, CDR1 is SNHLY and CDR2 FYNNEI. CDR3 coding DNA: TGTGCCAGCAGTTTGGGACAGGGGTTTCCTGGAAACACCATATATTTT. As protein: CASSLGQGFPGNTIYF.

In this sample, this clone turned up a few times. The J gene is TRBJ2-1, the V gene TRBV27; D is perhaps TRBD2 (5 bases). The CDR3 covers 14 residues. V shed 6 bases and J shed 5 bases, with 14 bases lying between them. Germline values: CDR1 MNHEY, CDR2 SMNVEV (reference sequence). The CDR3 sequence is CASSPVRGDNEQFF. CDR3 nucleotides: TGTGCCAGCAGCCCTGTCCGGGGTGACAATGAGCAGTTCTTC.

The sample holds many counts of this clone. This rearrangement joins TRBV5-1 to TRBJ2-1; D ambiguous. Trimming took 0 bases from V and 7 from J, leaving 11 bases between them. Germline CDR1 is SGHRS and CDR2 is YFSETQ. CDR3 size: 14 residues. CDR3 DNA sequence: TGCGCCAGCAGCTTGGCGCCCCAGACAAATGAGCAGTTCTTC. Translated, it gives CASSLAPQTNEQFF.

The chain is built from TRBV2 and TRBJ2-7; 7 nucleotides align to TRBD1. V shed 3 bases, J shed 5 bases, and the junction held 10 bases outside the gene matches. This CDR3 comprises 15 residues. Per the germline V gene, CDR1 is SNHLY and CDR2 is FYNNEI. CDR3 coding DNA: TGTGCCAGCAGTGACCTTGGACAGGTACCCCACGAGCAGTACTTC. It yields the protein CASSDLGQVPHEQYF.

This clone has just a few counts. The V and J genes are TRBV10-3 and TRBJ2-1, with D unresolved. V was clipped by 3 bases and J by 5 bases, with 11 bases between them. The CDR3 covers 14 residues. Germline V gene sequence: CDR1 ENHRY, CDR2 SYGVKD. CDR3 sequence reads: CAISDSQTNNEQFF. The CDR3 region has the DNA TGTGCCATCAGTGATTCTCAGACGAACAATGAGCAGTTCTTC.

In this sample, this clone turned up a few times. The chain uses TRBV29-1 and TRBJ2-2; weak D call: TRBD1 (6 bases). Germline V gene sequence: CDR1 SQVTM, CDR2 ANQGSEA. Trimming removed 4 bases at V and 3 bases at J, with 12 bases between. This CDR3 contains 14 residues. This CDR3 is CSVVGQFDTGELFF. The CDR3 DNA follows: TGCAGCGTTGTCGGACAGTTTGACACCGGGGAGCTGTTTTTT.